What follows are 2 T cell receptor beta chains derived from one specimen sequenced in a study of cytomegalovirus exposure and HLA in healthy donors. The PCR ran on 60 Vbeta and 13 Jbeta primers. The table came from immunoSEQ multiplex PCR; TCRdb's copy has only in-frame clones and leaves some out. The sample carries 150,000 to 200,000 clones, 79% recorded once. The sequenced sample was PBMCs. Receptors originate from a woman in her 50s in good health and CMV-seronegative.

The genes are TRBV7-2 and TRBJ2-7; 9 nucleotides line up with TRBD1. Germline-derived CDR1 and CDR2 are SGHTA and FQGNSA. This CDR3 region has 16 residues. V trimming: 5 bases; J trimming: 3 bases; junction bases outside the gene matches: 11. The CDR3 protein is CASSLSKDRGIYEQYF. The CDR3, as DNA: TGTGCCAGCAGCCTGAGTAAGGACAGGGGTATCTACGAGCAGTACTTC.

The gene calls are TRBV7-9 and TRBJ2-2, with a possible D match to TRBD2 (5 bases). The CDR3 is 14 amino acids. Trimming stripped 5 bases from V and 9 bases from J, with 16 bases between. CDR1 SEHNR and CDR2 FQNEAQ come from the germline V gene (reference sequence). CDR3 residues: CASSLKSGSWELFF. The CDR3 nucleotides read TGTGCCAGCAGCCTAAAATCTGGGAGTTGGGAGCTGTTTTTT.